This entry concerns a single T cell receptor beta chain. Its specificity is not known. Sequencing was performed with immunoSEQ multiplex PCR; in TCRdb, only in-frame clones are kept and a portion is missing. The sample consists of about 18,000 clones, over 80% of them appearing once. The data belong to a study of T cells after posttransplantation cyclophosphamide. Findings of the study overall: After PTCy, TRB diversity resembled that of CNI/methotrexate controls. Skin or GI-infiltrating T cells shared few TRB sequences with blood.

Peripheral blood was collected from the related graft donor on the marrow donation day. The V segment lost 4 bases and the J segment 6 bases; nucleotides outside the gene matches: 8. This CDR3 has 16 amino acids. CDR1 and CDR2 from the germline V gene are SGHAT and FQNNGV. The TCR was taken from a man under 40 in good health and a related stem cell transplant donor. The chain links TRBV11-2 to TRBJ2-2, with TRBD1 identical over 10 bases. Input material: memory CD4+ T cells sorted from blood. The CDR3 region has the DNA TGTGCCAGCAGCTCCCTCCGGGACAGGGGACCCGGGGAGCTGTTTTTT. Its translation is CASSSLRDRGPGELFF.